The 22 T cell receptor beta chains below were found in one sample sequenced in a study of CD8 T cells in ankylosing spondylitis. Study results and caveats: Blood from ankylosing spondylitis patients appeared to carry a characteristic roughly 8-variant TCR beta motif.

These receptors' antigens are unknown. MiXCR, run by TCRdb on the 5' RACE reads, gives a single entry per CDR3 protein. The sample has about 840,000 distinct CDR3 sequences, 10% to 15% seen once. Material for sequencing was blood, either unsorted or a sorted T cell fraction (not recorded which). Receptor source: a male donor with ankylosing spondylitis.

This clonotype appeared many times. The J gene is TRBJ2-1, the V gene TRBV10-3, with 8 bases matching TRBD1. V was pared by 7 bases and J by 7 bases, with 9 bases of the junction left unmatched. Germline V gene data show CDR1 as ENHRY and CDR2 as SYGVKD. The CDR3 has 14 residues. CDR3 in amino acids: CAIMVQGALNEQFF. The DNA of the CDR3 is TGTGCCATCATGGTTCAGGGGGCATTGAATGAGCAGTTCTTC.

This rearrangement joins TRBV5-1 to TRBJ2-5, with 7 bases that match TRBD1. This CDR3 has 12 residues. Trimming at V came to 5 bases and at J to 2 bases, leaving 0 bases not matched to a gene. CDR1 and CDR2 (germline): SGHRS, YFSETQ. The CDR3 spells CASRQGQETQYF. The CDR3 region has the DNA TGCGCCAGCAGACAGGGGCAAGAGACCCAGTACTTC.

This clonotype was observed at least ten times. This rearrangement joins TRBV6-5 to TRBJ2-7; 9 nucleotides align to TRBD1. The CDR3 covers 15 residues. Germline CDR1 and CDR2: MNHEY and SVGAGI. Trimming took 2 bases from V and 4 from J; bases not matched to a gene: 6. The CDR3 is CASSYAGQGLYEQYF. CDR3 DNA sequence: TGTGCCAGCAGTTACGCAGGACAGGGGTTATACGAGCAGTACTTC.

This clonotype was detected a few times. The CDR3 DNA sequence: TGCGCCAGCAGCTTGGTGTTCACTGACTACGAGCAGTACTTC. This sequence encodes CASSLVFTDYEQYF. The V call is TRBV5-1, the J call TRBJ2-7; D not resolved. This CDR3 region has 14 residues. Trimming removed 0 bases from V and 3 bases from J, with 10 bases in between. Germline CDR1 is SGHRS and CDR2 is YFSETQ.

This clonotype was counted ten times or more. This chain links TRBV7-2 with TRBJ1-5; tentatively, D is TRBD1 (5 bases). Germline V gene lookup returns CDR1 SGHTA and CDR2 FQGNSA. The CDR3 runs 15 residues. Trimming removed 3 bases from V and 0 bases from J, with 9 bases in between. The CDR3 sequence is CASSFQGSSNQPQHF. The CDR3 nucleotides are TGTGCCAGCAGCTTCCAGGGAAGTAGCAATCAGCCCCAGCATTTT.

Here the CDR3 reads CASSRAFNEQFF. The DNA for the CDR3 is TGTGCCAGCAGTCGGGCGTTTAATGAGCAGTTCTTC. The chain has TRBV28 and TRBJ2-1; D is undetermined. Trimming removed 5 bases at V and 7 bases at J, with 9 bases between. This CDR3 has 12 residues. Germline lookup yields CDR1 MDHEN and CDR2 SYDVKM.

Only a few counts were recorded for this clonotype. The V and J genes are TRBV5-1 and TRBJ2-3, with TRBD1 matching over 7 bases. The V segment lost 0 bases and the J segment 1 base; nucleotides outside the gene matches: 2. Germline V gene sequence: CDR1 SGHRS, CDR2 YFSETQ. The CDR3 covers 15 residues. CDR3 in DNA: TGCGCCAGCAGCTTGGCGGGACAGCGCACAGATACGCAGTATTTT. Its protein is CASSLAGQRTDTQYF. Full variable domain (missing parts from reference TRBV5-1 and TRBJ2-3): KAGVTQTPRYLIKTRGQQVTLSCSPISGHRSVSWYQQTPGQGLQFLFEYFSETQRNKGNFPGRFSGRQFSNSRSEMNVSTLELGDSALYLCASSLAGQRTDTQYFGPGTRLTVL.

The rearrangement links TRBV4-3 to TRBJ1-2; D not certain. CDR1 LGHNA and CDR2 YSLEER come from the germline V gene. Trimming shortened V by 0 bases and J by 4 bases, and 15 bases separated the two germline ends. The CDR3 sequence is 16 residues long. CDR3 nucleotides: TGCGCCAGCAGCCAAGACGGACGCGATAACTCCTATGGCTACACCTTC. Translation: CASSQDGRDNSYGYTF.

This clonotype was seen a handful of times. The rearrangement uses TRBV7-9 and TRBJ2-1; TRBD2 aligns across 7 bases. V lost 6 bases to trimming and J lost 4 bases; unmatched junction nucleotides: 12. The CDR3 runs 16 residues. Germline V CDR1 and CDR2: SEHNR, FQNEAQ (reference sequence). The CDR3, as DNA: TGTGCCAGCAGGCTTTCCAGCGCGGGGGAATACAATGAGCAGTTCTTC. Translation gives CASRLSSAGEYNEQFF. Full variable domain (missing parts from reference TRBV7-9 and TRBJ2-1): DTGVSQNPRHKITKRGQNVTFRCDPISEHNRLYWYRQTLGQGPEFLTYFQNEAQLEKSRLLSDRFSAERPKGSFSTLEIQRTEQGDSAMYLCASRLSSAGEYNEQFFGPGTRLTVL.

The table lists this clonotype with a few counts. The chain joins TRBV20-1 to TRBJ2-1, with 9 bases identical to TRBD2. Unmatched junction bases numbered 13, after V lost 3 bases and J lost 10 bases. The V gene's germline CDR1 is DFQATT and CDR2 SNEGSKA (reference sequence). The CDR3 is made up of 15 amino acids. The chain's CDR3 is CSASLGTSIFEEQFF. Written as DNA, the CDR3 is TGCAGTGCTAGCTTAGGGACTAGCATCTTCGAGGAGCAGTTCTTC.

At least ten counts were recorded for this clonotype. The chain couples TRBV6-1 to TRBJ1-5; TRBD1 matches at 10 bases. The CDR3 contains 13 residues. The ends lost 6 bases at V and 7 bases at J; junction bases unmatched: 3. Germline V gives CDR1 MNHNS, CDR2 SASEGT. The CDR3 spells CASRTGGGQPQHF. The CDR3 DNA follows: TGTGCCAGCAGGACAGGGGGCGGGCAGCCCCAGCATTTT.

The table lists this clonotype with a few counts. V usage is TRBV20-1 and J usage is TRBJ2-1, with D uncertain. Germline assignment: CDR1 DFQATT and CDR2 SNEGSKA (reference sequence). Trimming removed 0 bases from V and 6 bases from J, with 15 bases in between. The CDR3 extends over 15 amino acids. The CDR3 protein is CSARDRKADPNEQFF. CDR3 nucleotides: TGCAGTGCTAGAGATAGGAAGGCAGACCCCAATGAGCAGTTCTTC.

There are many counts of this clonotype. The chain has TRBV20-1 and TRBJ2-1, with D possibly being TRBD1 or TRBD2 (5 bases each). Germline-derived CDR1 and CDR2 are DFQATT and SNEGSKA (reference sequence). The V end was cut by 4 bases, the J end by 6 bases, with 16 bases between. This CDR3 region has 14 residues. Written as DNA, the CDR3 is TGCAGTGCTAATGGGGCACTTCTAGCCAATGAGCAGTTCTTC. Translating gives CSANGALLANEQFF.

The genes are TRBV4-1 and TRBJ2-3, with TRBD2 matching over 7 bases. In germline, CDR1 is MGHRA, CDR2 YSYEKL. V lost 4 bases, J lost 0 bases, and 10 bases stayed unmatched. CDR3 size: 17 residues. CDR3 amino acids: CASSPHDRGGSTDTQYF. DNA for the CDR3: TGCGCCAGCAGCCCCCACGATAGGGGAGGGAGCACAGATACGCAGTATTTT.

The chain employs TRBV7-2 and TRBJ2-7; 7 nucleotides line up with TRBD1. V was clipped by 5 bases and J by 0 bases; unmatched bases: 4. The CDR3 has 14 amino acids. Germline V CDR1 and CDR2: SGHTA, FQGNSA. CDR3 nucleotide sequence: TGTGCCAGCAGCCAACAGGGGATCTCCTACGAGCAGTACTTC. This sequence encodes CASSQQGISYEQYF.

This clonotype was seen a handful of times. The rearrangement links TRBV20-1 to TRBJ2-7; 8 bases are a match to TRBD1. Germline loops: CDR1 DFQATT, CDR2 SNEGSKA (reference sequence). This CDR3 has 16 amino acids. V dropped 1 base and J dropped 5; count of bases not matched to a gene: 13. CDR3 in amino acids: CSARAADRADFDEQYF. DNA for the CDR3: TGCAGTGCTAGAGCTGCGGACAGGGCAGATTTCGACGAGCAGTACTTC.

This clonotype appeared many times. The CDR3 sequence is CASSSILAHAGAKDNEQFF. The CDR3 DNA sequence: TGTGCCAGCAGTTCAATACTAGCTCATGCGGGGGCCAAGGACAATGAGCAGTTCTTC. V gene TRBV6-2 or TRBV6-3 combines with J gene TRBJ2-1; weak D call: TRBD2 (7 bases). Trimming stripped 4 bases from V and 5 bases from J, with 27 bases between. The germline V gene encodes CDR1 MNHEY and CDR2 SVGEGT. The CDR3 has 19 residues.

The chain links TRBV7-8 to TRBJ2-7, with 9 bases that match TRBD1. Unmatched junction bases numbered 8, after V lost 5 bases and J lost 3 bases. The germline V gene has CDR1 SGHVS and CDR2 FQNEAQ. The length of the CDR3 is 15 residues. The CDR3 sequence is CASSGSRTGVYEQYF. CDR3 in DNA: TGTGCCAGCAGCGGCTCCCGGACAGGGGTCTACGAGCAGTACTTC.

The sample holds a few counts of this clonotype. The chain links TRBV15 to TRBJ1-4; D might be TRBD1 (5 bases). Per the germline V gene, CDR1 is LNHNV and CDR2 is YYDKDF (reference sequence). The CDR3 has 14 amino acids. V lost 5 bases to trimming and J lost 2 bases, with 9 bases between them. The CDR3 nucleotides are TGTGCCACCAGCTACAGGTTTACTAATGAAAAACTGTTTTTT. As protein: CATSYRFTNEKLFF.

This clonotype has a handful of counts. This chain uses TRBV5-1 with TRBJ2-7, with 8 bases that match TRBD1. The trim removed 2 bases at V and 2 bases at J, leaving 6 bases unmatched. Per germline, CDR1 SGHRS and CDR2 YFSETQ. CDR3 size: 15 residues. The CDR3 is CASSLLQGGAYEQYF. In DNA form, the CDR3 reads TGCGCCAGCAGCTTACTACAGGGGGGAGCCTACGAGCAGTACTTC.

This clonotype was detected only a few times. The chain employs TRBV28 and TRBJ2-5; weak D call: TRBD2 (6 bases). Trimming removed 2 bases at V and 5 bases at J, with 12 bases between. The germline gives CDR1 MDHEN, CDR2 SYDVKM. The CDR3 is 14 amino acids. This CDR3 reads CASSLGGDAETQYF. The CDR3 DNA is TGTGCCAGCAGTTTAGGCGGGGACGCGGAGACCCAGTACTTC.

The sample holds a few counts of this clonotype. V is TRBV7-2 and J is TRBJ2-7; no clear D gene. The CDR3 sequence is 15 residues long. The ends were cut back, 2 bases at V and 6 bases at J, with 17 bases in the middle. From germline, CDR1 is SGHTA and CDR2 FQGNSA. The CDR3 spells CASSLRTGLLGEQYF. CDR3 sequence (DNA): TGTGCCAGCAGCTTAAGGACCGGCCTTCTGGGCGAGCAGTACTTC.